The clone carrying this TCR beta chain showed up just a few times. Its specificity is not known. This CDR3 region has 11 residues. Germline V gene sequence: CDR1 DFQATT, CDR2 SNEGSKA (reference sequence). V was shortened by 5 bases and J by 9 bases, with 13 bases between the two germline ends. Time point: blood 2 weeks post-SBRT. Indicated treatment: 15 Gy SBRT to primary tumor, nephrectomy 4 weeks later. These data come from a study of radiation and T cells in renal cell carcinoma. Study-wide points: Top tumor clonotypes rose in blood 2 weeks post-radiation, then contracted.

The table came from immunoSEQ multiplex PCR; TCRdb's copy has only in-frame clones and leaves some out. The sample holds some 26,000 clones, approximately 84% seen once. The chain combines TRBV20-1 with TRBJ1-1, with unresolved D. This receptor was taken from a man between 60 and 75 years old with renal cell carcinoma. The sample consisted of blood, taken from a patient whose treatment included radiotherapy and nephrectomy. For the CDR3, the DNA is TGCAGTGCTCCCGGACCCGACCAAGCTTTCTTT. Translation gives CSAPGPDQAFF.